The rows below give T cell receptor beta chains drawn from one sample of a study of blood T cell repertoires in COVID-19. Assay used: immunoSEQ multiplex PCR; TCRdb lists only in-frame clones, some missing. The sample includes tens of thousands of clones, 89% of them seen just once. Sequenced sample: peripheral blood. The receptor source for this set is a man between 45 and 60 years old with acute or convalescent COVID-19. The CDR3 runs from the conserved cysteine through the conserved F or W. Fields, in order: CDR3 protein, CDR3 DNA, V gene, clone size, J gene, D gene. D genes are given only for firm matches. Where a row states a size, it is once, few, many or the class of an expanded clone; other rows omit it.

CASSETWTGSNQPQHF,TGTGCCAGCAGTGAGACTTGGACAGGGAGCAATCAGCCCCAGCATTTT,TRBV2,NA,TRBJ1-5,TRBD1
CASSYGGELFF,TGTGCCAGCAGCTACGGGGGGGAACTGTTTTTT,TRBV7-9,NA,TRBJ1-4,NA
CASSYTRTARGEQYF,TGTGCCAGCAGTTACACTCGGACAGCGAGGGGCGAGCAGTACTTC,TRBV6-5,NA,TRBJ2-7,NA
CASTPTGPSNTEAFF,TGCGCCAGCACCCCGACAGGTCCTTCGAACACTGAAGCTTTCTTT,TRBV23-1,NA,TRBJ1-1,NA
CASSQGLTRVLYGYTF,TGTGCCAGCAGCCAAGGCCTAACGCGTGTTTTATATGGCTACACCTTC,TRBV3-1/TRBV3-2,NA,TRBJ1-2,NA
CASKTGMAEAFF,TGTGCCAGCAAAACAGGGATGGCTGAAGCTTTCTTT,TRBV19,NA,TRBJ1-1,NA
CASSLAGDPTDTQYF,TGTGCCAGCAGTTTGGCGGGAGATCCCACAGATACGCAGTATTTT,TRBV27,NA,TRBJ2-3,TRBD2
CASRPYSRITEAFF,TGTGCCAGCAGGCCTTATTCGCGGATCACTGAAGCTTTCTTT,TRBV7-2,NA,TRBJ1-1,NA
CASSYNLAGGETQYF,TGTGCCAGCAGCTACAACCTAGCGGGAGGAGAGACCCAGTACTTC,TRBV3-1/TRBV3-2,NA,TRBJ2-5,TRBD2
CASSQGGTYNEQFF,TGTGCCAGCAGCCAAGGCGGGACCTACAATGAGCAGTTCTTC,TRBV3-1/TRBV3-2,NA,TRBJ2-1,NA
CASSQSGNEQFF,TGCGCCAGCAGCCAGAGCGGGAATGAGCAGTTCTTC,TRBV4-1,NA,TRBJ2-1,NA
CASSLRTSYGYTF,TGTGCCAGCAGCTTACGAACTTCCTATGGCTACACCTTC,TRBV6-5,NA,TRBJ1-2,NA
CASSLQGQGEEKLFF,TGCGCCAGCAGCCTACAGGGACAGGGAGAGGAAAAACTGTTTTTT,TRBV4-1,few,TRBJ1-4,TRBD1
CASSSRRRRGTDTQYF,TGTGCCAGCAGCTCCCGCCGCAGGCGGGGCACAGATACGCAGTATTTT,TRBV5-6,NA,TRBJ2-3,NA
CASSYIGGGYTF,TGTGCCAGCAGTTACATAGGGGGAGGCTACACCTTC,TRBV6-5,NA,TRBJ1-2,NA
CASSLLALGLAGGETQYF,TGTGCCAGCTCTCTTTTGGCTTTGGGACTAGCGGGGGGGGAGACCCAGTACTTC,TRBV7-9,NA,TRBJ2-5,TRBD2
CASSLKRGGTDTQYF,TGTGCCAGCAGCTTAAAGCGGGGGGGAACAGATACGCAGTATTTT,TRBV7-9,NA,TRBJ2-3,TRBD2
CASSPLGGVGSPLHF,TGTGCCAGCAGCCCCTTGGGAGGGGTTGGTTCACCCCTCCACTTT,TRBV28,NA,TRBJ1-6,NA
CASSTHRGGYTDTQYF,TGTGCCAGCAGCACACACAGGGGGGGCTACACAGATACGCAGTATTTT,TRBV6-2/TRBV6-3,NA,TRBJ2-3,NA
CASSPTIGSEAFF,TGTGCCAGCAGCCCGACAATAGGTTCTGAAGCTTTCTTT,TRBV7-8,NA,TRBJ1-1,NA
CATSDPLGPQHF,TGTGCCACCAGTGATCCCCTAGGGCCCCAGCATTTT,TRBV24-1,few,TRBJ1-5,NA
CASSPERVNEQFF,TGCGCCAGCAGCCCAGAGCGGGTCAATGAGCAGTTCTTC,TRBV4-1,NA,TRBJ2-1,NA
CASSPQLAASSYNEQFF,TGTGCCAGCAGCCCGCAACTAGCGGCCAGCTCCTACAATGAGCAGTTCTTC,TRBV7-9,NA,TRBJ2-1,TRBD2
CASSLTETLSTDTQYF,TGCGCCAGCAGCCTGACAGAAACCCTTAGCACAGATACGCAGTATTTT,TRBV5-1,NA,TRBJ2-3,NA
CASSEALNEKLFF,TGTGCCAGCAGCGAGGCCTTGAATGAAAAACTGTTTTTT,TRBV5-5,NA,TRBJ1-4,NA
CASSPPQGGQETQYF,TGTGCCAGCAGTCCCCCCCAGGGAGGGCAAGAGACCCAGTACTTC,TRBV28,NA,TRBJ2-5,TRBD2
CASSSRGYSPLHF,TGTGCCAGCAGTAGTCGGGGATATTCACCCCTCCACTTT,TRBV2,NA,TRBJ1-6,NA
CASSEPQRGGNEQFF,TGTGCCAGCAGTGAACCCCAGCGGGGGGGAAATGAGCAGTTCTTC,TRBV2,NA,TRBJ2-1,TRBD2
CASSPDRANTEAFF,TGTGCCAGCTCACCGGACAGGGCGAACACTGAAGCTTTCTTT,TRBV18,NA,TRBJ1-1,TRBD1
CASRTPVNEKLFF,TGTGCCAGTCGGACACCGGTTAATGAAAAACTGTTTTTT,TRBV6-5,NA,TRBJ1-4,NA
CATSRDYQGGEQYF,TGTGCCACCAGCAGAGATTACCAGGGAGGCGAGCAGTACTTC,TRBV15,once,TRBJ2-7,NA
CASSFVELRTNEKLFF,TGTGCCAGCAGCTTTGTCGAGCTTCGAACTAATGAAAAACTGTTTTTT,TRBV5-5,NA,TRBJ1-4,NA
CASSIDRRQPQHF,TGTGCCAGTAGTATAGATCGGCGGCAGCCCCAGCATTTT,TRBV19,NA,TRBJ1-5,NA
CASSPNGRESDEQYF,TGCGCCAGCAGCCCGAACGGGCGGGAGTCCGACGAGCAGTACTTC,TRBV5-1,NA,TRBJ2-7,TRBD2
CASRGTYNSPLHF,TGTGCCAGCCGCGGAACCTATAATTCACCCCTCCACTTT,TRBV6-5,NA,TRBJ1-6,NA
CASSLAGAGDTQYF,TGTGCCAGCAGCTTAGCGGGAGCGGGGGATACGCAGTATTTT,TRBV7-9,NA,TRBJ2-3,TRBD2
CASSPITGGAAKNIQYF,TGCGCCAGCAGCCCCATAACAGGGGGCGCAGCCAAAAACATTCAGTACTTC,TRBV5-1,NA,TRBJ2-4,TRBD1
CASSGGGAGNQPQHF,TGTGCCAGCAGCGGGGGAGGGGCGGGTAATCAGCCCCAGCATTTT,TRBV11-2,NA,TRBJ1-5,NA
CASSPVAGGTDTQYF,TGTGCCAGCAGCCCGGTAGCGGGGGGGACAGATACGCAGTATTTT,TRBV9,once,TRBJ2-3,TRBD2
CASSEAQGGGQPQHF,TGTGCCAGCAGTGAAGCGCAAGGGGGCGGTCAGCCCCAGCATTTT,TRBV6-1,NA,TRBJ1-5,TRBD1
CASSLAPGQGETQYF,TGTGCCAGCAGCTTGGCCCCTGGACAGGGGGAGACCCAGTACTTC,TRBV5-5,NA,TRBJ2-5,TRBD1
CASSSGNYYEQYF,TGTGCCAGCAGCTCCGGGAACTACTACGAGCAGTACTTC,TRBV12-3/TRBV12-4,NA,TRBJ2-7,NA
CASSLPLGTGGNSPLHF,TGTGCCAGCAGTTTACCCTTAGGGACAGGGGGGAATTCACCCCTCCACTTT,TRBV28,NA,TRBJ1-6,TRBD1
CASSSRDGSLGYTF,TGTGCCAGCAGTTCGCGGGATGGAAGTCTTGGCTACACCTTC,TRBV11-2,NA,TRBJ1-2,NA
CASRQIGTLITDTQYF,TGTGCCAGCAGACAGATCGGGACTTTGATCACAGATACGCAGTATTTT,TRBV7-2,NA,TRBJ2-3,NA
CASSVGQGVPEAFF,TGTGCCAGCAGCGTAGGACAGGGTGTTCCTGAAGCTTTCTTT,TRBV9,NA,TRBJ1-1,TRBD1
CASSPLLAGAGYNEQFF,TGTGCCAGCTCACCCTTACTAGCGGGGGCAGGCTACAATGAGCAGTTCTTC,TRBV18,NA,TRBJ2-1,TRBD2
CASSRGVTEAFF,TGTGCCAGCTCGCGGGGGGTAACTGAAGCTTTCTTT,TRBV18,NA,TRBJ1-1,NA
CASSSQGNTEAFF,TGTGCCAGCAGCTCACAGGGGAACACTGAAGCTTTCTTT,TRBV11-3,NA,TRBJ1-1,NA
CASSLSGPLGTEAFF,TGTGCCAGCTCACTGAGCGGGCCGTTGGGCACTGAAGCTTTCTTT,TRBV18,NA,TRBJ1-1,NA
CASRVGTPSDEQYF,TGCGCCAGCAGGGTCGGGACACCCTCTGACGAGCAGTACTTC,TRBV5-1,NA,TRBJ2-7,NA
CASSLVRGAQPQHF,TGTGCCAGCAGTTTAGTCCGGGGGGCACAGCCCCAGCATTTT,TRBV28,once,TRBJ1-5,NA
CASSYSSGFGEKLFF,TGTGCCAGCAGTTACTCTAGCGGGTTTGGCGAAAAACTGTTTTTT,TRBV6-5,NA,TRBJ1-4,NA
CASSPPGQLLEETQYF,TGTGCCAGCTCACCACCGGGCCAGCTACTGGAAGAGACCCAGTACTTC,TRBV18,NA,TRBJ2-5,NA
CASTHPGGGKYNEQFF,TGTGCCAGTACGCACCCCGGCGGGGGGAAATACAATGAGCAGTTCTTC,TRBV19,NA,TRBJ2-1,TRBD2